What follows are 17 T cell receptor beta chains derived from one specimen sequenced in a study of early T cells in non-severe SARS-CoV-2 infection (dated by TCRdb to about 2021). Library creation used 5' RACE. The instrument given in TCRdb is NextSeq 500. In-frame beta chains were kept once TCRdb had trimmed the public reads at Q25 with fastp and called clones with MiXCR. One record per CDR3 amino acid sequence lists the most common genes and DNA. Present in this sample are 55,000 to 65,000 distinct CDR3 sequences, more than 12% of which were seen just once. Roughly 4.3% of the sample comes from the top ten. The sequencing used whole blood, collected at baseline. The receptors were gathered from an adult who was a healthcare worker with PCR-confirmed SARS-CoV-2 infection or an uninfected control (not recorded which).

This clonotype was found a few times. The rearrangement uses TRBV11-2 and TRBJ2-3; D call uncertain. The CDR3 contains 15 residues. Germline CDR1 SGHAT, CDR2 FQNNGV. V was shortened by 1 base and J by 0 bases, with 8 bases between the two germline ends. CDR3 sequence reads: CASSLGVGSTDTQYF. In DNA form, the CDR3 reads TGTGCCAGCAGCTTAGGCGTCGGGAGCACAGATACGCAGTATTTT.

This clonotype was seen a few times. This sequence joins TRBV19 and TRBJ2-3, with 7 bases aligning to TRBD2. Looked up from germline, CDR1 is LNHDA and CDR2 is SQIVND (reference sequence). V lost 6 bases, J lost 4 bases, and 1 base stayed unmatched. The CDR3 length is 12 residues. CDR3 sequence (DNA): TGTGCCAGTAGGCGGGAGTCAGATACGCAGTATTTT. Protein product: CASRRESDTQYF.

This clonotype was counted only a few times. J is TRBJ2-7 and V is TRBV4-2; the match to TRBD1 covers 7 bases. The CDR3 loop spans 15 amino acids. Germline V CDR1 and CDR2: LGHNA, YNFKEQ. V shed 1 base, J shed 4 bases, and the junction held 7 bases outside the gene matches. CDR3 region: CASSQAWDRAYEQYF. CDR3 DNA: TGTGCCAGCAGCCAAGCGTGGGACAGAGCTTACGAGCAGTACTTC.

The rearrangement joins TRBV20-1 to TRBJ1-1; maybe TRBD1 (5 bases). There are 14 residues in the CDR3. Germline-derived CDR1 and CDR2 are DFQATT and SNEGSKA (reference sequence). Between the trimmed V and J ends, which lost 7 bases and 5 bases, there was a span of 20 bases. The CDR3 is CSGGKSGLQTEAFF. The DNA for the CDR3 is TGCAGTGGGGGGAAATCGGGTCTTCAGACTGAAGCTTTCTTT.

The table lists this clonotype with a few counts. V is TRBV9 and J is TRBJ1-1; the D is unclear. In germline, CDR1 is SGDLS, CDR2 YYNGEE. V lost 3 bases to trimming and J lost 5 bases, with 11 bases between them. The CDR3 extends over 13 amino acids. For the CDR3, the DNA is TGTGCCAGCAGCGAGCATCCCCAAACTGAAGCTTTCTTT. Translated, it gives CASSEHPQTEAFF.

V is TRBV9 and J is TRBJ2-1, with D unresolved. V gave up 2 bases and J gave up 8 bases, with 11 bases separating them. The CDR3 sequence is 13 residues long. Germline values: CDR1 SGDLS, CDR2 YYNGEE. This CDR3 reads CASSVSPTHEQFF. CDR3 sequence (DNA): TGTGCCAGCAGCGTCAGCCCTACGCATGAGCAGTTCTTC.

The sample holds many counts of this clonotype. The chain employs TRBV20-1 and TRBJ2-1; D may match TRBD1 or TRBD2 (5 bases each). V lost 6 bases, J lost 5 bases, and 20 bases lay in between. Looked up from germline, CDR1 is DFQATT and CDR2 is SNEGSKA (reference sequence). The CDR3 contains 15 residues. The CDR3 nucleotides are TGCAGTGCCAACGATGCCGGGACGGGAAACAATGAGCAGTTCTTC. Translation: CSANDAGTGNNEQFF.

The gene calls are TRBV7-9 and TRBJ2-5; D perhaps matches TRBD2 (6 bases). This CDR3 comprises 14 residues. The V end was cut by 4 bases, the J end by 2 bases, with 11 bases between. Germline V lookup: CDR1 SEHNR, CDR2 FQNEAQ (reference sequence). The CDR3 here is CASSYVGGQETQYF. In DNA, the CDR3 is TGTGCCAGCAGCTACGTGGGGGGTCAAGAGACCCAGTACTTC.

This clonotype was observed a few times. The rearrangement links TRBV7-6 to TRBJ2-2; D gene uncertain. CDR1 is SGHVS, CDR2 FNYEAQ, per germline. This CDR3 has 13 amino acids. Trimming removed 2 bases from V and 6 bases from J, with 7 bases in between. CDR3 sequence: CASSLRQPGELFF. CDR3 nucleotide sequence: TGTGCCAGCAGCTTAAGGCAGCCCGGGGAGCTGTTTTTT.

The V call is TRBV6-5, the J call TRBJ1-2; 9 bases line up with TRBD1. The germline gives CDR1 MNHEY, CDR2 SVGAGI. This CDR3 is built from 15 residues. The junction had 8 bases not matched to a gene; V was cut back by 1 base and J by 8 bases. The CDR3 sequence is CASSYFGQGRRGYTF. CDR3 DNA: TGTGCCAGCAGTTACTTTGGACAGGGGCGCAGGGGCTACACCTTC.

This clonotype was counted only a few times. V and J are TRBV12-3 or TRBV12-4 and TRBJ1-2; D gene uncertain. There are 13 residues in the CDR3. V shed 5 bases and J shed 9 bases, with 16 bases lying between them. CDR3 bases: TGTGCCAGCAGTCTATCGGACTCTGGGAGCTACACCTTC. This encodes CASSLSDSGSYTF.

This clonotype turned up a few times. This chain connects TRBV7-6 to TRBJ2-3, with 7 bases fitting TRBD2. The J segment lost 0 bases and the V segment lost 1 base, leaving 4 bases of the junction unmatched. CDR3 size: 16 residues. Germline lookup yields CDR1 SGHVS and CDR2 FNYEAQ. Written as DNA, the CDR3 is TGTGCCAGCAGCTTAGAGGCAGCGGGAAGCACAGATACGCAGTATTTT. It specifies CASSLEAAGSTDTQYF.

J is TRBJ2-7 and V is TRBV20-1; the D is unclear. Germline CDR1 is DFQATT and CDR2 is SNEGSKA (reference sequence). V dropped 3 bases and J dropped 2 bases, with 8 bases sitting between them. This CDR3 is 12 amino acids long. The CDR3 sequence: CSARFQTYEQYF. CDR3 bases: TGCAGTGCTAGGTTTCAGACCTACGAGCAGTACTTC.

This clonotype turned up a few times. The rearrangement uses TRBV28 and TRBJ2-7, with D possibly TRBD1 on 5 matching bases. The V gene's germline CDR1 is MDHEN and CDR2 SYDVKM. Trimming stripped 2 bases from V and 6 bases from J, with 14 bases between. The CDR3 has 14 amino acids. In nucleotides, the CDR3 is TGTGCCAGCAGTTTAGGACAAAGTGGGGTCGAGCAGTACTTC. Amino acids: CASSLGQSGVEQYF.

This clonotype was seen more than once but under ten times. CDR3 residues: CASSLNDPSTDTQYF. The CDR3 region has the DNA TGTGCCAGCAGTTTGAACGATCCTAGCACAGATACGCAGTATTTT. V and J are TRBV27 and TRBJ2-3; no firm D call. Germline values: CDR1 MNHEY, CDR2 SMNVEV (reference sequence). V lost 3 bases and J lost 0, with 10 bases in between. The CDR3 consists of 15 residues.

The V gene is TRBV9, the J gene TRBJ2-2, with D unresolved. CDR1 is SGDLS and CDR2 is YYNGEE in the germline V gene. V gave up 6 bases and J gave up 7 bases, with 16 bases separating them. The CDR3 totals 14 residues. This CDR3 reads CASTLQGVGGELFF. As DNA, the CDR3 is TGTGCCAGCACTCTACAAGGTGTTGGCGGGGAGCTGTTTTTT.

V usage is TRBV2 and J usage is TRBJ2-7; TRBD2 agrees at 14 bases. Looked up from germline, CDR1 is SNHLY and CDR2 is FYNNEI. CDR3 length: 16 residues. Trimming removed 5 bases from V and 7 bases from J; junction bases left unmatched: 10. CDR3 residues: CASSRTGLAGGREQYF. In nucleotides, the CDR3 is TGTGCCAGCAGTAGAACCGGACTAGCGGGGGGAAGGGAGCAGTACTTC.